Below are 9 T cell receptor beta chains sequenced from a single sample in a study of human T cells and chemical hapten exposure. TCRdb analysed the RACE reads with MiXCR anew, one entry per CDR3 protein. The repertoire has fewer than 40,000 distinct CDR3 sequences, roughly 5% of them found once; the top ten carry 9.5% to 15%. The time point denotes: healthy volunteer bleed at 6 weeks. Before extraction, the whole blood was not fractionated, and total RNA was taken from it. Specimen: whole blood. These receptors were collected from a human donor in good health. Some clones in this sample may be carry-over from other donors' samples.

This clonotype appeared a few times. The DNA of the CDR3 is TGTGCCAGCAGTGCCCAGGGAATCACTGAAGCTTTCTTT. Encoded protein: CASSAQGITEAFF. V usage is TRBV6-1 and J usage is TRBJ1-1; maybe TRBD1 (5 bases). V was shortened by 4 bases and J by 4 bases, with 10 bases between the two germline ends. The germline V gene has CDR1 MNHNS and CDR2 SASEGT. This CDR3 comprises 13 residues.

V usage is TRBV20-1 and J usage is TRBJ1-4, with D uncertain. Germline V gives CDR1 DFQATT, CDR2 SNEGSKA (reference sequence). V lost 4 bases and J 0 bases, leaving 9 bases between the germline ends. This CDR3 spans 14 amino acids. The chain's CDR3 is CSAKVGATNEKLFF. Here the CDR3 DNA reads TGCAGTGCTAAAGTCGGTGCAACTAATGAAAAACTGTTTTTT.

The J gene is TRBJ2-6, the V gene TRBV6-6; D may be TRBD1 or TRBD2 (7 bases each). The V end was cut by 5 bases, the J end by 0 bases, with 14 bases between. There are 17 residues in the CDR3. Germline values: CDR1 MNHNY, CDR2 SVGAGI (reference sequence). The CDR3 bases are TGTGCCAGCAGTAATCAGGGGGGGGACTCTGGGGCCAACGTCCTGACTTTC. Protein sequence: CASSNQGGDSGANVLTF.

By sample fraction, this clonotype is medium-sized. The CDR3 nucleotides read TGTGCCAGCAGCTTAGCTAGGGCTGAAGCTTTCTTT. Amino acids: CASSLARAEAFF. V and J are TRBV7-2 and TRBJ1-1; D ambiguous. The CDR3 extends over 12 amino acids. Germline CDR1 reads SGHTA; CDR2 reads FQGNSA. Trimming removed 0 bases from V and 6 bases from J, with 5 bases in between. The variable domain in full, with the rest retrieved from reference TRBV7-2 and TRBJ1-1, is GAGVSQSPSNKVTEKGKDVELRCDPISGHTALYWYRQSLGQGLEFLIYFQGNSAPDKSGLPSDRFSAERTGGSVSTLTIQRTQQEDSAVYLCASSLARAEAFFGQGTRLTVV.

The table lists this clonotype with many counts. The CDR3 nucleotides read TGTGCCAGCAGTTTATTGTCCTGGACCTACGAGCAGTACTTC. It yields the protein CASSLLSWTYEQYF. This chain joins TRBV28 and TRBJ2-7; no reliable D call. This CDR3 has 14 residues. Trimming stripped 1 base from V and 2 bases from J, with 9 bases between. In germline, CDR1 is MDHEN, CDR2 SYDVKM.

This clonotype was seen ten or more times. The genes are TRBV27 and TRBJ2-6; weak D call: TRBD1 (5 bases). Looked up from germline, CDR1 is MNHEY and CDR2 is SMNVEV (reference sequence). CDR3 length: 14 amino acids. Trimming pared 6 bases from V and 1 base from J, leaving 7 bases between. CDR3 DNA sequence: TGTGCCAGCAGAAGGGGTTCTGGGGCCAACGTCCTGACTTTC. The encoded protein is CASRRGSGANVLTF.

At least ten counts were recorded for this clonotype. The genes are TRBV27 and TRBJ2-7; D unclear. Germline CDR1 reads MNHEY; CDR2 reads SMNVEV (reference sequence). The V end lost 3 bases, the J end lost 4 bases, and 10 bases lay between the germline ends. The CDR3 extends over 13 amino acids. The CDR3 nucleotides read TGTGCCAGCAGTTTGGCCCGCGAGTACGAGCAGTACTTC. Amino acids: CASSLAREYEQYF.

The gene calls are TRBV14 and TRBJ1-4; 8 nucleotides agree with TRBD1. The germline gives CDR1 SGHDN, CDR2 FVKESK. The CDR3 runs 16 residues. V lost 1 base, J lost 4 bases, and 5 bases stayed unmatched. As DNA, the CDR3 is TGTGCCAGCAGCCAAGGGCGAACAGGGGGTAATGAAAAACTGTTTTTT. Residues: CASSQGRTGGNEKLFF.

V gene TRBV29-1 combines with J gene TRBJ2-3; 11 bases fit TRBD2. In germline, CDR1 is SQVTM, CDR2 ANQGSEA. This CDR3 region has 16 residues. J was trimmed by 1 base and V by 1 base; bases with no gene match: 4. CDR3 sequence: CSVEGGTSGGTDTQYF. The CDR3 coding sequence is TGCAGCGTTGAAGGGGGGACTAGCGGAGGCACAGATACGCAGTATTTT.